This TCR beta chain was sequenced in a study of blood T cells in healthy people across ages (dated by TCRdb to between 2014 and 2017). For the wider study: In model experiments, template switching captured about one uniquely barcoded TCR beta cDNA molecule for every two T cells. The study measured age-related changes in TCR beta repertoire diversity using deep sequencing normalized with unique cDNA molecular identifiers. Donors were grouped into four age groups: young (average about 15 years), middle-aged (roughly 38), aged (approximately 67) and long-lived (about 89). To avoid experimental bias, donors of different ages were randomly spread across the sequencing lanes. The study analyzed two additional independent replicas of 1 million unique cDNA reads from the same blood draw for two donors, one aged 18 to 30 and one aged 80 or older.

Donors were around 37 systemically healthy Caucasian individuals from Russia aged roughly 6 to 90 years. Each donor gave ten milliliters of peripheral blood, drawn into EDTA-treated Vacutainer tubes. Ficoll-Paque density-gradient centrifugation was used to isolate PBMCs, with at least 6.5 million per sample. Trizol reagent was used to extract total RNA from the PBMCs, yielding at least 6 micrograms per sample. The percentages of naive CD45RAhigh/CD27high T cells were determined by flow cytometry on a PBMC aliquot from every donor. Here is what the overall study found, with its caveats: Donor CMV infection status was unknown, potentially confounding age-related changes in expanded clonotypes. The long-lived group showed more naive CD4+ T cells, fewer expanded clones and increased TCR diversity than the aged group, suggesting age selection. Estimates of total diversity from one million sequenced T cells were regarded as lower bounds and underestimates. Since profiling was done on bulk unsorted PBMCs, naive and antigen-experienced compartments could not be conclusively compared. As age increased, observed TCR beta diversity per million T cells dropped in a roughly linear way, and a significant reduction was already evident by age 40. There was a strong correlation between observed TCR beta diversity and the percentage of naive T cells measured by flow cytometry.

Only a few counts were recorded for this clonotype. Its target antigen remains unknown. No much larger clone is present one base from it, and per-base qualities are unavailable. V has 3 bases trimmed and J has 7 bases trimmed; junction bases matching no gene number 9. CDR3 length: 14 amino acids, cysteine to phenylalanine. The retained sequence is limited to the CDR3, 42 bases, with the frame set at the first base. As encoded in the germline V gene, CDR1 is SGHDT while CDR2 is YYEEEE. Libraries were prepared through 5' RACE. Sequencer: Illumina HiSeq 2500. A second PCR of about 7 to 12 cycles was performed with a sample-barcoded 5' primer and a J-beta primer mix. A template-switch 5' adaptor carrying 12 random nucleotides introduced a unique molecular identifier onto each TCR beta cDNA molecule. At least 2.5 million CDR3-containing paired-end reads were obtained from each sample. The Mint cDNA synthesis kit, primed by a TRBC-specific oligonucleotide, was used to synthesize first-strand cDNA from all RNA. After uracil-DNA glycosylase treatment, a first 18-cycle PCR used universal primers M1SS and BC2_uni_R on all cDNA. In the paper's pipeline: Each sample was normalized by randomly selecting 1 million high-quality reads, each carrying a distinct molecular identifier. Instead of being binned into consensus sequences, reads with shared molecular identifiers were discarded. MiTCR, run with a Q25 quality threshold and the strictest error-elimination algorithm, handled CDR3 identification, clonotype clustering and error correction. Lower-bound total TCR beta diversity was estimated with a nonparametric unseen species model using Euler transformation. Using fastp at Q25 and MiXCR, TCRdb reprocessed the public reads and kept productive beta chains. Every distinct CDR3 protein forms one entry, paired with its most common genes and DNA. The V and J calls come from TCRdb's annotation, not from the publication. Recorded for this sample are 780,000 or so distinct CDR3 sequences; just over 55% of them occurred a single time. Of the sample, roughly 24% is held by the ten largest clones.

This TCR was sampled from a man between 40 and 49 years old in good health. Source material: blood. The chain is encoded by TRBV5-6 joined to TRBJ1-2; TRBD1 agrees with 7 junctional bases. For the CDR3, the sequence is CASSWGQPPRGYTF. The nucleotide sequence reads TGTGCCAGCAGCTGGGGACAGCCACCCCGTGGCTACACCTTC.